This is a list of T cell receptor beta chains from one sample in a study of CD8 T cells in ankylosing spondylitis. Using its own MiXCR run on the 5' RACE reads, TCRdb lists one record per CDR3 protein. The sample has 150,000 to 200,000 distinct CDR3 sequences, approximately 9% seen once. Material for sequencing was blood, either unsorted or a sorted T cell fraction (not recorded which). The receptor source for this set is a female donor with ankylosing spondylitis or in good health (not recorded which). Each CDR3 is given with its conserved first and last residue. The D gene is left open where the match is weak. The size entry is marked missing in some rows and otherwise reads once, few, many or a size class.

d_gene,j_gene,v_gene,abundance,CDR3aa,CDR3nt
-,TRBJ2-1,TRBV6-1,many,CASSRSKDNEQFF,TGTGCCAGCAGCCGCTCCAAAGACAATGAGCAGTTCTTC
TRBD2,TRBJ2-3,TRBV12-3/TRBV12-4,many,CASSWTSRHTDTQYF,TGTGCCAGCAGTTGGACTAGCCGTCACACAGATACGCAGTATTTT
-,TRBJ2-1,TRBV9,-,CASSATLTNEQFF,TGTGCCAGCAGCGCAACATTAACTAATGAGCAGTTCTTC
-,TRBJ2-1,TRBV4-3,-,CASSQGSPVSYNEQFF,TGCGCCAGCAGCCAAGGTTCCCCGGTCAGTTACAATGAGCAGTTCTTC
-,TRBJ2-1,TRBV14,-,CASSQEVYLMTNEQFF,TGTGCCAGCAGCCAAGAGGTCTACTTGATGACCAATGAGCAGTTCTTC
TRBD2,TRBJ2-3,TRBV10-2,many,CASSGTSGTDTQYF,TGCGCCAGCAGTGGGACTAGCGGGACAGATACGCAGTATTTT
-,TRBJ2-7,TRBV15,-,CATSRDRGSYEQYF,TGTGCCACCAGCAGAGATCGGGGTTCCTACGAGCAGTACTTC
-,TRBJ2-3,TRBV25-1,few,CASSRATAHTQYF,TGTGCCAGCAGTCGGGCCACAGCCCATACGCAGTATTTT
TRBD1,TRBJ2-7,TRBV20-1,many,CSASHHPDRDAYEQYF,TGCAGTGCTAGCCATCACCCGGACAGGGACGCTTACGAGCAGTACTTC
-,TRBJ1-5,TRBV12-3/TRBV12-4,-,CASSLYGSDQPQHF,TGTGCCAGCAGTTTATACGGGAGTGATCAGCCCCAGCATTTT
-,TRBJ2-5,TRBV9,few,CASSVSQTPGETQYF,TGTGCCAGCAGCGTATCACAGACCCCTGGGGAGACCCAGTACTTC